This T cell receptor beta chain was retrieved from a study of T-cell reconstitution after alpha-beta-depleted transplantation in children. The sample holds a few counts of this clonotype. Construction of the TCRbeta library involved unique molecular identifiers. Each CDR3 protein gets one entry after TCRdb re-called the PCR reads with MiXCR. The table has 190,000 or so distinct CDR3 sequences, about 6.8% seen once. This CDR3 spans 17 amino acids. V gave up 1 base and J gave up 9 bases; unmatched junction bases: 11. Per germline, CDR1 LGHDT and CDR2 YNNKEL (reference sequence). This chain uses TRBV3-1 with TRBJ2-1, with 11 bases fitting TRBD2. The sequence was collected from a human donor who donated a stem cell graft to a child with Wiskott-Aldrich syndrome. The sample here was PBMCs from the stem cell graft donor, taken from the stem cell graft. CDR3: CASSQALHGTSGGEQFF. CDR3 bases: TGTGCCAGCAGCCAAGCTCTACACGGGACTAGCGGCGGTGAGCAGTTCTTC.